These 27 T cell receptor beta chains came from one sample sequenced in a study of blood T cell repertoires in COVID-19. TCRdb's copy holds only in-frame clones and misses some; the assay was immunoSEQ multiplex PCR. The table shows roughly 200,000 clones, with about 90% occurring only once. The material sequenced was peripheral blood. Every receptor here comes from a man younger than 30 with active or convalescent COVID-19.

The chain couples TRBV5-6 to TRBJ1-4; D unresolved. Trimming removed 5 bases at V and 8 bases at J, with 28 bases between. This CDR3 contains 18 residues. CDR1 is SGHDT and CDR2 is YYEEEE in the germline V gene. The CDR3 bases are TGTGCCAGCAGTTCCTATACCTTTCCGGGTCCCGACGGGGAAAAACTGTTTTTT. This encodes CASSSYTFPGPDGEKLFF. The full variable domain, completed using reference TRBV5-6 and TRBJ1-4, is DAGVTQSPTHLIKTRGQQVTLRCSPKSGHDTVSWYQQALGQGPQFIFQYYEEEERQRGNFPDRFSGHQFPNYSSELNVNALLLGDSALYLCASSSYTFPGPDGEKLFFGSGTQLSVL.

This clone came up a few times. V usage is TRBV4-1 and J usage is TRBJ2-1; D may be TRBD2 (5 bases). Germline values: CDR1 MGHRA, CDR2 YSYEKL. CDR3 length: 15 residues. Trimming took 7 bases from V and 8 from J, leaving 21 bases between them. CDR3 region: CASTRRADFPDEQFF. CDR3 nucleotides: TGCGCCAGCACTAGACGAGCGGACTTTCCCGATGAGCAGTTCTTC.

CDR3 nucleotides: TGTGCCATCAGCCGAGGGACAGGGGGCGTCACAGATACGCAGTATTTT. Amino acids: CAISRGTGGVTDTQYF. The chain couples TRBV10-3 to TRBJ2-3, with 12 bases matching TRBD1. The J segment lost 2 bases and the V segment lost 6 bases, leaving 6 bases of the junction unmatched. The CDR3 loop spans 16 amino acids. Germline V lookup: CDR1 ENHRY, CDR2 SYGVKD.

J is TRBJ1-1 and V is TRBV19; D may be TRBD1 (6 bases). CDR3 size: 14 residues. Germline V gene lookup returns CDR1 LNHDA and CDR2 SQIVND (reference sequence). The V and J ends lost 5 bases and 1 base respectively, with 11 bases between them. The CDR3 here is CASSFDRRNTEAFF. In nucleotides, the CDR3 is TGTGCCAGTAGTTTTGACAGGAGGAACACTGAAGCTTTCTTT.

The chain combines TRBV18 with TRBJ1-2; no clear D. The CDR3 covers 14 residues. Germline V gene sequence: CDR1 KGHSH, CDR2 LQKENI. Deletions cut 7 bases from V and 4 bases from J, with 16 bases between. CDR3 DNA: TGTGCCAGCTTTTCCGGGGAGGGAACCTATGGCTACACCTTC. This codes for CASFSGEGTYGYTF.

This clone was seen a single time. V usage is TRBV2 and J usage is TRBJ2-3; 11 nucleotides line up with TRBD1. J was trimmed by 7 bases and V by 4 bases; bases with no gene match: 4. This CDR3 is 14 amino acids long. CDR1 is SNHLY, CDR2 FYNNEI, per germline. In DNA form, the CDR3 reads TGTGCCAGCAGTGGGGACAGGGGGGTTCATACGCAGTATTTT. This codes for CASSGDRGVHTQYF.

The CDR3 region has the DNA TGTGCCAGCAGTTCCTCGAAAGCAGGGGGCTATGGCTACACCTTC. Protein product: CASSSSKAGGYGYTF. The J gene is TRBJ1-2, the V gene TRBV28; 7 nucleotides align to TRBD1. The CDR3 runs to 15 residues. Per germline, CDR1 MDHEN and CDR2 SYDVKM. Trimming cost V 4 bases and J 4 bases; bases outside gene matches: 9.

This chain joins TRBV25-1 and TRBJ1-6; a possible D gene is TRBD1 (5 bases). CDR3 length equals 13 residues. Germline V gene lookup returns CDR1 MGHDK and CDR2 SYGVNS. Trimming stripped 5 bases from V and 9 bases from J, with 11 bases between. CDR3 residues: CASSSRVSSPLHF. Written as DNA, the CDR3 is TGTGCCAGCAGTAGCAGGGTTAGTTCACCCCTCCACTTT.

The rearrangement uses TRBV4-2 and TRBJ1-2; D unclear. Trimming removed 4 bases from V and 6 bases from J, with 18 bases in between. This CDR3 region has 15 residues. Germline values: CDR1 LGHNA, CDR2 YNFKEQ. CDR3 nucleotides: TGTGCCAGCAGCCCTACCTACGGGGATCTGGATGGCTACACCTTC. Translation gives CASSPTYGDLDGYTF.

This chain connects TRBV7-8 to TRBJ2-1, with D possibly TRBD2 on 6 matching bases. V was pared by 1 base and J by 8 bases, with 18 bases between. This CDR3 is 16 amino acids long. The germline V gene encodes CDR1 SGHVS and CDR2 FQNEAQ. CDR3 loop: CASSLVIRWREDEQFF. CDR3 coding DNA: TGTGCCAGCAGCTTAGTTATCCGTTGGCGGGAAGATGAGCAGTTCTTC.

This chain connects TRBV12-5 to TRBJ1-5, with D tentatively TRBD1 (6 bases). This CDR3 spans 14 amino acids. V was trimmed by 2 bases and J by 7 bases, leaving 12 bases between them. CDR1 and CDR2 from the germline V gene are LGHNT and FRNRAP. CDR3 loop: CASGLTLQGQPQHF. CDR3 nucleotides: TGTGCTAGTGGTTTGACCCTACAGGGCCAGCCCCAGCATTTT.

This sequence joins TRBV29-1 and TRBJ1-5; TRBD1 agrees at 7 bases. Trimming cost V 3 bases and J 5 bases; bases outside gene matches: 10. Germline CDR1 SQVTM, CDR2 ANQGSEA. There are 15 residues in the CDR3. CDR3 bases: TGCAGCGTTGAGCGTGAGGACAGGCTCGATCAGCCCCAGCATTTT. This sequence encodes CSVEREDRLDQPQHF.

This rearrangement joins TRBV10-3 to TRBJ1-3, with TRBD1 matching 8 bases. V lost 4 bases, J lost 7 bases, and 6 bases stayed unmatched. The CDR3 is 14 residues long. Germline V gene lookup returns CDR1 ENHRY and CDR2 SYGVKD. CDR3 DNA sequence: TGTGCCATCAGTGCCGACAGGGGTGGGAACACCATATATTTT. This translates into CAISADRGGNTIYF.

This chain links TRBV23-1 with TRBJ2-5; a possible D gene is TRBD1 (5 bases). TRBV23-1 is placed among ORFs of uncertain function. The CDR3 has 14 amino acids. Trimming removed 8 bases at V and 5 bases at J, with 18 bases between. CDR3 DNA: TGCGCCAGCCAAGCTGGGGCCGACGGGGAGACCCAGTACTTC. Residues: CASQAGADGETQYF.

Only one count was recorded for this clone. The J gene is TRBJ1-1, the V gene TRBV19; perhaps TRBD1 as D (5 bases). The CDR3 totals 15 residues. Germline V gene sequence: CDR1 LNHDA, CDR2 SQIVND (reference sequence). Trimming took 5 bases from V and 4 from J, leaving 17 bases between them. CDR3: CASSPLQGGVTEAFF. For the CDR3, the DNA is TGTGCCAGTAGTCCTCTCCAGGGTGGTGTCACTGAAGCTTTCTTT. Based on the CDR3 plus reference TRBV19 and TRBJ1-1, the full variable domain is DGGITQSPKYLFRKEGQNVTLSCEQNLNHDAMYWYRQDPGQGLRLIYYSQIVNDFQKGDIAEGYSVSREKKESFPLTVTSAQKNPTAFYLCASSPLQGGVTEAFFGQGTRLTVV.

Only a few counts were recorded for this clone. The chain has TRBV7-8 and TRBJ2-1; TRBD2 aligns across 7 bases. Germline loops: CDR1 SGHVS, CDR2 FQNEAQ. The J segment lost 8 bases and the V segment lost 5 bases, leaving 12 bases of the junction unmatched. This CDR3 has 15 residues. The chain's CDR3 is CASSAQGLTIYEQFF. The CDR3 bases are TGTGCCAGCAGCGCCCAGGGACTAACAATCTATGAGCAGTTCTTC.

The J gene is TRBJ2-7, the V gene TRBV9; 8 bases line up with TRBD1. Unmatched junction bases numbered 12, after V lost 0 bases and J lost 4 bases. There are 17 residues in the CDR3. Germline values: CDR1 SGDLS, CDR2 YYNGEE. The CDR3 sequence: CASSVGLAAGGEYEQYF. The CDR3 bases are TGTGCCAGCAGCGTAGGGTTGGCGGCAGGGGGCGAATACGAGCAGTACTTC.

This chain links TRBV19 with TRBJ1-1; 8 bases are a match to TRBD1. Germline lookup yields CDR1 LNHDA and CDR2 SQIVND (reference sequence). The V segment lost 5 bases and the J segment 1 base; nucleotides outside the gene matches: 6. There are 15 residues in the CDR3. This CDR3 reads CASSQGAFGNTEAFF. The CDR3 DNA reads as TGTGCCAGTAGTCAGGGGGCGTTTGGGAACACTGAAGCTTTCTTT.

The chain carries TRBV19 and TRBJ2-7; 8 bases are a match to TRBD2. V trimming: 4 bases; J trimming: 1 base; junction bases outside the gene matches: 3. Germline-derived CDR1 and CDR2 are LNHDA and SQIVND (reference sequence). CDR3 size: 14 residues. The CDR3 sequence is CASSRAGVSYEQYF. DNA for the CDR3: TGTGCCAGTAGTAGAGCGGGAGTATCCTACGAGCAGTACTTC.

The V and J genes are TRBV6-5 and TRBJ2-7, with D tentatively TRBD1 (6 bases). The V end was cut by 6 bases, the J end by 2 bases, with 8 bases between. The CDR3 has 12 residues. Per the germline V gene, CDR1 is MNHEY and CDR2 is SVGAGI. CDR3 in DNA: TGTGCCAGCAGCAACAGGGCCTACGAGCAGTACTTC. The encoded protein is CASSNRAYEQYF.

The rearrangement links TRBV28 to TRBJ1-2; 7 bases line up with TRBD1. The CDR3 totals 14 residues. Germline V gene lookup returns CDR1 MDHEN and CDR2 SYDVKM. V trimming: 8 bases; J trimming: 7 bases; junction bases outside the gene matches: 13. CDR3 sequence reads: CASFQGVTLGGYTF. The CDR3 DNA follows: TGTGCCAGCTTCCAGGGGGTAACTTTAGGTGGCTACACCTTC.

The rearrangement links TRBV11-2 to TRBJ2-7, with D maybe TRBD2 (5 bases). V was shortened by 6 bases and J by 0 bases, with 6 bases between the two germline ends. The CDR3 spans 12 residues. The germline CDR1 and CDR2 sequences are SGHAT and FQNNGV. The CDR3 is CASRGSSYEQYF. In DNA form, the CDR3 reads TGTGCCAGCAGAGGGAGCTCCTACGAGCAGTACTTC.

This clone was found a few times. V gene TRBV2 combines with J gene TRBJ1-1; TRBD1 aligns across 8 bases. This CDR3 is 13 amino acids long. With 7 bases clipped from V and 4 bases from J, the junction kept 5 bases outside the gene matches. Germline V gene data show CDR1 as SNHLY and CDR2 as FYNNEI. The CDR3 DNA reads TGTGCCAGCACCAGGGGGCAGGGCACTGAAGCTTTCTTT. Protein product: CASTRGQGTEAFF. The full variable domain, completed using reference TRBV2 and TRBJ1-1, is EPEVTQTPSHQVTQMGQEVILRCVPISNHLYFYWYRQILGQKVEFLVSFYNNEISEKSEIFDDQFSVERPDGSNFTLKIRSTKLEDSAMYFCASTRGQGTEAFFGQGTRLTVV.

Only one count was recorded for this clone. The chain joins TRBV18 to TRBJ1-2, with 7 positions matching TRBD1. The V gene end was trimmed by 1 base and the J gene end by 8 bases; junction bases not matched to a gene: 7. This CDR3 is built from 14 residues. CDR1 is KGHSH and CDR2 is LQKENI in the germline V gene. The CDR3 nucleotides read TGTGCCAGCTCACCACTACAGGGGAAATACGGCTACACCTTC. It yields the protein CASSPLQGKYGYTF.

The chain is built from TRBV4-3 and TRBJ1-4; TRBD1 is a possible D gene (5 bases). This CDR3 comprises 15 residues. The V gene lost 0 bases and the J gene lost 4 bases, with 9 bases spanning the gap. Germline values: CDR1 LGHNA, CDR2 YSLEER. The CDR3 sequence: CASSQDYQGNEKLFF. CDR3 nucleotides: TGCGCCAGCAGCCAAGATTACCAGGGTAATGAAAAACTGTTTTTT.

This clone was seen just once. This rearrangement joins TRBV28 to TRBJ1-1, with D hard to call. The CDR3 consists of 13 residues. V lost 0 bases to trimming and J lost 6 bases, with 8 bases between them. In germline, CDR1 is MDHEN, CDR2 SYDVKM. CDR3 amino acids: CASSLWGRPEAFF. CDR3 coding DNA: TGTGCCAGCAGTTTATGGGGCCGGCCTGAAGCTTTCTTT.

The V call is TRBV4-1, the J call TRBJ2-1; 10 bases align to TRBD2. Trimming at V came to 0 bases and at J to 2 bases, leaving 4 bases not matched to a gene. CDR1 and CDR2 from the germline V gene are MGHRA and YSYEKL. The CDR3 totals 17 residues. CDR3 sequence: CASSQEPSGGPYNEQFF. The CDR3, as DNA: TGCGCCAGCAGCCAAGAACCTAGCGGGGGACCCTACAATGAGCAGTTCTTC.